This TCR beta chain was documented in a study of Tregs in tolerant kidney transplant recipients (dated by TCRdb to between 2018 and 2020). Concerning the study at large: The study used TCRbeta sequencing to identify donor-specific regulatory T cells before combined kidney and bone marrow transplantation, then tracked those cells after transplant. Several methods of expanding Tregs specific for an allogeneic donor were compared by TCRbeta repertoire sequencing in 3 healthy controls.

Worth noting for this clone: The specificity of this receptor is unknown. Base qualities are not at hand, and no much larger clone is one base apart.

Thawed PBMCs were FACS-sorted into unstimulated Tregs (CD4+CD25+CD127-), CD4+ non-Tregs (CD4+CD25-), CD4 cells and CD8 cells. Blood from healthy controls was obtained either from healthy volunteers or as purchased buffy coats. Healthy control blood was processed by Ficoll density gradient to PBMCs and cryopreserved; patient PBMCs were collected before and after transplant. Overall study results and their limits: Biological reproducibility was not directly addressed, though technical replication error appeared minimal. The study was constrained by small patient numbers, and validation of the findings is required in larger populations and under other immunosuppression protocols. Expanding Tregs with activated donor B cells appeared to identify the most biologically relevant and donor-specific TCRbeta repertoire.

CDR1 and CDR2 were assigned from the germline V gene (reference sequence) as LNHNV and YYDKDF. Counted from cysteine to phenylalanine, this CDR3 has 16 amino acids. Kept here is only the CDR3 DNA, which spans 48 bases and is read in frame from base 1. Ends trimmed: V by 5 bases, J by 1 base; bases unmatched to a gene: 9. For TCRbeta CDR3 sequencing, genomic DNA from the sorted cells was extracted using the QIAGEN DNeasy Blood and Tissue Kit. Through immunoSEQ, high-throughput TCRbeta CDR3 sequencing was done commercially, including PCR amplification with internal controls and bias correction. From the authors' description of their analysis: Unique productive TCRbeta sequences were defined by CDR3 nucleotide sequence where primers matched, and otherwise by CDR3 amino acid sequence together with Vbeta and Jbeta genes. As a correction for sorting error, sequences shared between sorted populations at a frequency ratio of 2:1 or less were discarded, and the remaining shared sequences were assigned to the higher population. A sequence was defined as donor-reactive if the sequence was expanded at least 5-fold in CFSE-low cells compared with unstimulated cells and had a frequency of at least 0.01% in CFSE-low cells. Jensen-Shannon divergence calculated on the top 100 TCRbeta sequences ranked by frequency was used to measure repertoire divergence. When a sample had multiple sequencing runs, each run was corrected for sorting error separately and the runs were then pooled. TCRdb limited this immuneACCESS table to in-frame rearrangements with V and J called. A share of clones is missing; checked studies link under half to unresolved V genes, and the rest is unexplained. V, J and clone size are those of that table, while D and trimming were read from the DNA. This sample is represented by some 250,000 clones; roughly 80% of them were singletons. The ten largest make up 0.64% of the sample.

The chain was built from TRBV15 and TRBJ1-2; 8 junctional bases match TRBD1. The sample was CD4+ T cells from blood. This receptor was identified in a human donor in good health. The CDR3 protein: CATSPAPDRGNYGYTF. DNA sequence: TGTGCCACCAGCCCTGCACCCGACAGGGGTAACTATGGCTACACCTTC.